Listed below are T cell receptor beta chains from one sample, sequenced in a study of patients and donors after allogeneic stem cell transplantation. TCRdb fed the RT-PCR reads into MiXCR, producing one record per CDR3 protein. Found here are approximately 200,000 distinct CDR3 sequences, 35% to 45% of them singletons; the top ten hold around a tenth. Specimen: blood, either unsorted or a sorted T cell fraction (not recorded which). The receptors stem from a human donor who was either an allogeneic HSCT recipient or a stem cell or donor lymphocyte infusion donor (not recorded which). It is not recorded whose cells these are; they may come from a transplant donor. CDR3s include the opening cysteine and the closing phenylalanine or tryptophan. D genes are given only for firm matches. Size is omitted from some rows. Given values are once, few, many or a class for expanded clones.

clone_size	d_call	j_call	v_call	cdr3_nt	cdr3_aa
NA	TRBD1	TRBJ2-3	TRBV7-9	TGTGCCAGCAGCTCACGAGACAGGGTTGATACGCAGTATTTT	CASSSRDRVDTQYF
few	NA	TRBJ2-4	TRBV28	TGTGCCAGCATCCCAGGGGTAGCCAAAAACATTCAGTACTTC	CASIPGVAKNIQYF
NA	NA	TRBJ1-5	TRBV12-3/TRBV12-4	TGTGCCAGCAGTCGCGGGACTGGGAATCAGCCCCAGCATTTT	CASSRGTGNQPQHF
NA	NA	TRBJ2-7	TRBV15	TGTGCCACCAGCAGAGATTACGAGGTCCTCGAGCAGTACTTC	CATSRDYEVLEQYF
NA	TRBD1	TRBJ2-1	TRBV27	TGTGCCAGCAGAGGGACAGGACGTTTTAATGAGCAGTTCTTC	CASRGTGRFNEQFF
many	NA	TRBJ1-5	TRBV12-3/TRBV12-4	TGTGCCAGCAGTTTGTGGCGAGCCAATCAGCCCCAGCATTTT	CASSLWRANQPQHF
NA	TRBD1	TRBJ2-1	TRBV29-1	TGCAGCGTTGACCTACAGGGGGCGGGCTATGAGCAGTTCTTC	CSVDLQGAGYEQFF
NA	TRBD1	TRBJ1-1	TRBV4-1	TGCGCCAGCAGCCATCCTCAGACAGGGGGCAAAGCTTTCTTT	CASSHPQTGGKAFF
few	NA	TRBJ1-1	TRBV7-9	TGTGCCAGCAGCTCCAGACAGGTAGGGACTGAAGCTTTCTTT	CASSSRQVGTEAFF
NA	NA	TRBJ1-2	TRBV28	TGTGCCAGCACCCATCGACACCCTGATGGCTACACCTTC	CASTHRHPDGYTF
few	NA	TRBJ1-1	TRBV10-3	TGTGCCATCAGTGAGTTGACCCTTCTGGGGGGGCTTGTTGTTATGAACACTGAAGCTTTCTTT	CAISELTLLGGLVVMNTEAFF
NA	NA	TRBJ2-7	TRBV10-3	TGTGCCATCAGTGATCCCCCGAGCCCGATGAGCTCCTACGAGCAGTACTTC	CAISDPPSPMSSYEQYF
NA	NA	TRBJ1-2	TRBV6-2/TRBV6-3	TGTGCCAGCAGTTCCCTCGCAGGGCACGGAGGCTACACCTTC	CASSSLAGHGGYTF